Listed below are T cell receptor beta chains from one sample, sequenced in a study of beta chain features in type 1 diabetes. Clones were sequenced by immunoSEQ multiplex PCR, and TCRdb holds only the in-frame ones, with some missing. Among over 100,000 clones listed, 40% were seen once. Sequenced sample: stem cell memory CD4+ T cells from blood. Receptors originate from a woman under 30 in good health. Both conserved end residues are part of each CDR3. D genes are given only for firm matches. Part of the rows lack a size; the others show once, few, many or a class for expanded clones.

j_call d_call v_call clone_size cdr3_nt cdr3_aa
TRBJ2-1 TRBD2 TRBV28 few TGTGCCAGCAGTTGCATAGCGGGAGACAGGGTCGCGCATCACAATGAGCAGTTCTTC CASSCIAGDRVAHHNEQFF
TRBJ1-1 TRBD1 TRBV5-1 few TGCGCCAGCAGCCCGGGACAGGGGGCGAGGACTGAAGCTTTCTTT CASSPGQGARTEAFF
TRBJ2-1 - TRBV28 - TGTGCCAGCAGTTTAAGCGCCCTAGCACAAGACAATGAGCAGTTCTTC CASSLSALAQDNEQFF
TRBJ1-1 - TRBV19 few TGTGCCAGTAGTACCTTGACAGGGAACACTGAAGCTTTCTTT CASSTLTGNTEAFF
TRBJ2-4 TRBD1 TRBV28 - TGTGCCAGCAGTTCACAGGGGGCCAAAAACATTCAGTACTTC CASSSQGAKNIQYF
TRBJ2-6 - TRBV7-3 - TGTGCCAGCCGGCCTGAACAGGCGCTAGCTGGGGCCAACGTCCTGACTTTC CASRPEQALAGANVLTF
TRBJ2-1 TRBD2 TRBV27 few TGTGCCAGCGGCCCTACCGGACTAGCGGGAGGGAATGAGCAGTTCTTC CASGPTGLAGGNEQFF
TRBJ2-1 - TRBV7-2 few TGTGCCAGCAGCTTATTGGGGGGTAATGAGCAGTTCTTC CASSLLGGNEQFF
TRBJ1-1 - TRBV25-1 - TGTGCCAGCAACTGGAACACTGAAGCTTTCTTT CASNWNTEAFF
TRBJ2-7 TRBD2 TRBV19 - TGTGCCAGTAGTGCTTTGTTAGCGGGAGTCCACGAGCAGTACTTC CASSALLAGVHEQYF
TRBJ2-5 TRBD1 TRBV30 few TGTGCCTGGAGTGTACTTAGGACAGGGCTGTTCGGTGAGACCCAGTACTTC CAWSVLRTGLFGETQYF
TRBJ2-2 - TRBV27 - TGTGCCAGCAGTTTATTAGGGGCCAGAAACACCGGGGAGCTGTTTTTT CASSLLGARNTGELFF
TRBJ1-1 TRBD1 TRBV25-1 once TGTGCCAGCAGCCCAGGGGGCTGGACTGAAGCTTTCTTT CASSPGGWTEAFF
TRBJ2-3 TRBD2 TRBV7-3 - TGTGCCAGCAGCTTAATGGGGCCGCGGGAGCCAGATACGCAGTATTTT CASSLMGPREPDTQYF
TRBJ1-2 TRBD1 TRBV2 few TGTGCCAGCAGTTCCACCGGGACAGAATATGGCTACACCTTC CASSSTGTEYGYTF
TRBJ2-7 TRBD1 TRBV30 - TGTGCCTGGGGAAGGTGGGACAGGGGGCCCCACGAGCAGTACTTC CAWGRWDRGPHEQYF
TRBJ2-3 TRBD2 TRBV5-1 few TGCGCCAGCAGCCAGACTAGCGGGAGGTTTATCACAGATACGCAGTATTTT CASSQTSGRFITDTQYF
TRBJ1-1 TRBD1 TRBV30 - TGTGCCCTGGCCAGGACAGGAAACACTGAAGCTTTCTTT CALARTGNTEAFF
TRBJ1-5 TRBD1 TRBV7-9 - TGTGCCAGCAGCTTTACCGACAGGGGGGACCAGCCCCAGCATTTT CASSFTDRGDQPQHF
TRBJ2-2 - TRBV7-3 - TGTGCCAGCAGCCCTAGCGGACAGGGTGACACCGGGGAGCTGTTTTTT CASSPSGQGDTGELFF
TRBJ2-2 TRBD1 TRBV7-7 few TGTGCTAGCAGCTGGGGGACAGGGAACACCGGGGAGCTGTTTTTT CASSWGTGNTGELFF
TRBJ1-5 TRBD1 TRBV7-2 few TGTGCCAGCAGCTTATCCCAGGGGGGAGGCCAGCCCCAGCATTTT CASSLSQGGGQPQHF
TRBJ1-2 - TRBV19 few TGTGCCAGTAGTATTCCTCGGCAGGGGTATAACTATGGCTACACCTTC CASSIPRQGYNYGYTF
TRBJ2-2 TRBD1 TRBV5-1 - TGCGCCAGCAGTGGACAGGGGAGAACCGGGGAGCTGTTTTTT CASSGQGRTGELFF
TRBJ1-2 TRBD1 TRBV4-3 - TGCGCCAGCAGCCAAAACAGGGGCTATGGCTACACCTTC CASSQNRGYGYTF
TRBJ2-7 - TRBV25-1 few TGTGCCAGCAGTGAATTTGGATCGAGGTACGAGCAGTACTTC CASSEFGSRYEQYF
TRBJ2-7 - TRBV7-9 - TGTGCCAGCAGCTTAGGGGCAGGGCGATACGAGCAGTACTTC CASSLGAGRYEQYF
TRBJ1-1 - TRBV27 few TGTGCCAGCAGTTTAAAGGGCAGGGATGCCACTGAAGCTTTCTTT CASSLKGRDATEAFF
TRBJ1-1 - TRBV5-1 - TGCGCCAGCAGCTTGGTTCGAACAAACACTGAAGCTTTCTTT CASSLVRTNTEAFF